These T cell receptor beta chains were read from a single sample in a study of regulatory T cells in long-lasting Graves disease. MiXCR was run by TCRdb on the multiplex PCR reads, yielding one entry per CDR3 protein. The repertoire includes some 440,000 distinct CDR3 sequences, roughly 20% of them detected once, and 7% to 9.5% sits in the top ten. The input for sequencing was peripheral blood mononuclear cells (PBMCs), taken when the disease was refractory, from a patient treated with antithyroid drugs. These receptors all come from a female donor with Graves disease. CDR3s include the opening cysteine and the closing phenylalanine or tryptophan. The order of the fields is D gene, J gene, V gene, CDR3 protein. A D gene is named only where the DNA matches it firmly.

>TRBD2|TRBJ2-5|TRBV6-1
CAGQRGGRTGETQYF
>TRBD1|TRBJ2-6|TRBV28
CASMTFRGHGANVLTF
>-|TRBJ1-6|TRBV15
CATSHRRGNSPLHF
>-|TRBJ2-5|TRBV6-1
CASSRSLFQETQYF
>-|TRBJ2-5|TRBV29-1
CSVGEETQYF
>TRBD1|TRBJ1-1|TRBV2
CASRRGQGNTEAFF
>-|TRBJ2-7|TRBV28
CASSFDLGQYF
>-|TRBJ2-1|TRBV12-3/TRBV12-4
CASTDTWSRTYNEQFF
>-|TRBJ1-1|TRBV11-2
CASSLERETEAFF
>-|TRBJ2-7|TRBV5-1
CASSLSQGMRNEQYF
>-|TRBJ2-7|TRBV2
CASSPEAGTYEQYF
>-|TRBJ1-5|TRBV2
CASSEVLADQPQHF
>TRBD1|TRBJ1-4|TRBV28
CASSLFGVTGVGEKLFF
>TRBD1|TRBJ2-1|TRBV2
CASSGTGTGGRSGLYNEQFF
>-|TRBJ2-7|TRBV5-4
CASSSGPRSSEQYF
>-|TRBJ2-7|TRBV6-1
CASNEAASYEQYF
>-|TRBJ2-5|TRBV5-1
CASATEGIQQETQYF
>-|TRBJ2-5|TRBV6-1
CASSVNWAETQYF
>-|TRBJ2-7|TRBV3-1
CASSQGGYKAYEQYF
>TRBD2|TRBJ2-7|TRBV27
CASSLLAGAREQYF
>-|TRBJ1-1|TRBV4-1
CASSRSGGRRNTKAFF
>-|TRBJ2-4|TRBV7-2
CASSKQGRVAKNIQYF
>-|TRBJ2-5|TRBV6-1
CASVALITSF
>TRBD1|TRBJ2-7|TRBV10-3
CALPQGGTGFYSSYEQYF
>TRBD1|TRBJ2-2|TRBV28
CASSTGQGTLNTGELFF
>TRBD2|TRBJ2-7|TRBV5-1
CASRTSGIYSYEQYF
>-|TRBJ2-7|TRBV9
CASSVGPSFHEQYF
>-|TRBJ2-7|TRBV27
CASSSQGGDEQYF
>-|TRBJ1-4|TRBV15
CATSRDIFEKLFF
>TRBD2|TRBJ2-5|TRBV3-1
CASSQQPGLAGETQYF
>-|TRBJ1-2|TRBV28
CASWTEDNYGYTF
>-|TRBJ2-2|TRBV28
CASSFPVRAATNTGELFF
>TRBD1|TRBJ1-2|TRBV28
CASNRNRGRYYGYTF
>-|TRBJ2-7|TRBV12-5
CASGPQSSREQYF
>TRBD1|TRBJ2-2|TRBV7-9
CASSRDRGGDGELFF
>-|TRBJ1-1|TRBV6-5
CASSYGAGGTEAFF
>TRBD2|TRBJ2-2|TRBV10-2
CASSETSGGGELFF
>-|TRBJ1-4|TRBV27
CASSPEGGPYSLFF
>-|TRBJ2-5|TRBV10-3
CAISESGGPRPPQETQYF
>TRBD2|TRBJ2-1|TRBV27
CASSLRTSGANNEQFF
>TRBD2|TRBJ2-7|TRBV20-1
CSGASGNSVEQYF